This section outlines one T cell receptor beta chain sequence together with its context. Its antigen is as yet unknown. This record belongs to a study of cytomegalovirus exposure and HLA in healthy donors. Researchers ran the PCR with 60 Vbeta and 13 Jbeta primers. The protocol was immunoSEQ multiplex PCR, while the TCRdb copy is restricted to in-frame clones and leaves out a portion. The table has around 140,000 clones, 82% seen once. Study conclusions and caveats: The authors later linked a missense DCLRE1C variant to TCR beta V- and J-gene trimming.

This TCR came from a man aged 18 to 35 in good health and CMV-seropositive. Sequencing used PBMCs.

In DNA form, the CDR3 reads TGTGCCAGCAGCTCCTACCCAGGGGGAGCCTCTTACGAGCAGTACTTC. Amino acid sequence: CASSSYPGGASYEQYF. The chain carries TRBV11-2 and TRBJ2-7; 7 nucleotides line up with TRBD1. V gave up 4 bases and J gave up 4 bases; unmatched junction bases: 13. CDR1 is SGHAT and CDR2 is FQNNGV in the germline V gene. The CDR3 sequence is 16 residues long.